Listed below are T cell receptor beta chains from one sample, sequenced in a study of blood T cell repertoires in COVID-19. Assay used: immunoSEQ multiplex PCR; TCRdb lists only in-frame clones, some missing. The sample includes 450,000 or so clones, roughly 90% of them seen just once. Sequenced: peripheral blood. The source is a man aged 18 to 29 with COVID-19, enrolled during active disease. CDR3s include the opening cysteine and the closing phenylalanine or tryptophan. A D gene is named only where the DNA matches it firmly. The size of a clone is reported for some rows only, either as once, few or many, or as a class for expanded clones.

cdr3_nt cdr3_aa j_call clone_size v_call d_call
TGTGCCAGCAGTGAGGTGGCGGGAGATTGGGGAGATACGCAGTATTTT CASSEVAGDWGDTQYF TRBJ2-3 NA TRBV6-1 TRBD2
TGTGCCAGCAGCCAATCGACAGGGGACACTGAAGCTTTCTTT CASSQSTGDTEAFF TRBJ1-1 NA TRBV16 TRBD1
TGTGCCAGCAGCTTAAGTGTTCTAGCGGGGCCACGGGAGACCCAGTACTTC CASSLSVLAGPRETQYF TRBJ2-5 NA TRBV11-3 TRBD2
TGCGCCAGCAGCGAAGGAGGCGCCCGGAGGGGTAATTCACCCCTCCACTTT CASSEGGARRGNSPLHF TRBJ1-6 once TRBV4-1 NA
TGTGCCAGCAGCCAAGACTCGACAGGGATTAGCAATCAGCCCCAGCATTTT CASSQDSTGISNQPQHF TRBJ1-5 few TRBV3-1/TRBV3-2 TRBD1
TGTGCCAGCAGCTCGACTAGCGACCACACAGATACGCAGTATTTT CASSSTSDHTDTQYF TRBJ2-3 NA TRBV7-9 TRBD2
TGTGCCTGGAGTGGTAACGGAGGGGATACGCAGTATTTT CAWSGNGGDTQYF TRBJ2-3 NA TRBV30 NA
TGTGCCAGTAATTATCAGGCAGAATTTAACTATGGCTACACCTTC CASNYQAEFNYGYTF TRBJ1-2 NA TRBV19 NA
TGTGCCAGCAGCCCCGACAGGTCCCTAAATCAGCCCCAGCATTTT CASSPDRSLNQPQHF TRBJ1-5 NA TRBV6-5 NA
TGTGCCAGCAGAGAAACGACAGGGTTCGAGCAGTACTTC CASRETTGFEQYF TRBJ2-7 NA TRBV12-3/TRBV12-4 TRBD1
TGTGCCAGCAGTTCCATAGCGGGCCCACCCACAGATACGCAGTATTTT CASSSIAGPPTDTQYF TRBJ2-3 NA TRBV27 TRBD2
TGTGCCAGCAGCCGTGCAGGGGTTAGTCGCGAGCAGTACTTC CASSRAGVSREQYF TRBJ2-7 NA TRBV27 NA
TGTGCCAGCAGCTTAGTTTCGGGAGATGGCTACACCTTC CASSLVSGDGYTF TRBJ1-2 NA TRBV7-2 NA
TGTGCCAGCACCCTCTCTTTGAACACCGGGGAGCTGTTTTTT CASTLSLNTGELFF TRBJ2-2 NA TRBV11-2 NA
TGTGCCAGCAGCTTTGGAGCGGGGGCCTACGAGCAGTACTTC CASSFGAGAYEQYF TRBJ2-7 NA TRBV7-9 TRBD2
TGTGCCAGCAGCCTCCTGACAGGGGCCCTCCAAGAGACCCAGTACTTC CASSLLTGALQETQYF TRBJ2-5 NA TRBV14 TRBD1
TGTGCCAGCAGCTTAAGGGGACAGGACCAAGAGACCCAGTACTTC CASSLRGQDQETQYF TRBJ2-5 NA TRBV11-3 TRBD1
TGCGCCAGCAGCTTGTACCGGGAGGGCCAGGACGAGCAGTACTTC CASSLYREGQDEQYF TRBJ2-7 NA TRBV5-1 TRBD2
TGCGCCAGCAGCCCACTTCAGGGGGCGCACTACGAGCAGTACTTC CASSPLQGAHYEQYF TRBJ2-7 few TRBV5-1 TRBD1
TGTGCCAGCAGCCAAGATCCAGGGGGCCACAATGAGCAGTTCTTC CASSQDPGGHNEQFF TRBJ2-1 NA TRBV4-2 TRBD1
TGTGCCAGCAGTTATTGGACAGGGCCTTATAGCAATCAGCCCCAGCATTTT CASSYWTGPYSNQPQHF TRBJ1-5 NA TRBV6-2/TRBV6-3 TRBD1
TGTGCCAGCAGCAAAGAAGGGGGACTAGCGGCCCAGGGAGAGACCCAGTACTTC CASSKEGGLAAQGETQYF TRBJ2-5 NA TRBV21-1 NA
TGTGCCACCAGTGTCGGAGGCTCTACCAACGAGCAGTACTTC CATSVGGSTNEQYF TRBJ2-7 NA TRBV24-1 NA
TGTGCCAGCAGCGTTTCCGGGACAGGGGACTATGGCTACACCTTC CASSVSGTGDYGYTF TRBJ1-2 NA TRBV7-6 TRBD1
TGTGCCAGCAGTCGACAGAACGCGAACACTGAAGCTTTCTTT CASSRQNANTEAFF TRBJ1-1 few TRBV2 NA
TGTGCCAGCAGCTCACAGGGTATTCATGGCTACACCTTC CASSSQGIHGYTF TRBJ1-2 NA TRBV7-2 NA
TGTGCCAGCAGTGTGAGGGGGCTGAACACTGAAGCTTTCTTT CASSVRGLNTEAFF TRBJ1-1 NA TRBV2 TRBD1
TGCGCCAGCAGTGAGTCTCCTTACGAGCAGTACTTC CASSESPYEQYF TRBJ2-7 NA TRBV10-2 NA
TGTGCCAGCAGGGGGGGGACTTACAATGAGCAGTTCTTC CASRGGTYNEQFF TRBJ2-1 few TRBV5-4 TRBD2
TGTGCCAGCAGTGCCGTCAAAGGGGGACCTGCTTGGGGAAACACCATATATTTT CASSAVKGGPAWGNTIYF TRBJ1-3 NA TRBV6-1 NA
TGTGCCAGCAGCTTAGAGTCGAGCGGGAGGGCACTGGATACGCAGTATTTT CASSLESSGRALDTQYF TRBJ2-3 NA TRBV13 TRBD2
TGTGCCAGCGGACCACTAGCGGGAGGGCCGGGGGAGCAGTTCTTC CASGPLAGGPGEQFF TRBJ2-1 NA TRBV6-5 TRBD2
TGTGCCAGCAGAGATAGCGGGGGGTTGTACGAGCAGTACTTC CASRDSGGLYEQYF TRBJ2-7 once TRBV6-5 TRBD2
TGTGCCAGGCTTACTAGCGGGGGGGCCTCCGGGGCCAACGTCCTGACTTTC CARLTSGGASGANVLTF TRBJ2-6 NA TRBV19 TRBD2
TGTGCCAGCAGCTCCCTAGGGGATGGCTACACCTTC CASSSLGDGYTF TRBJ1-2 NA TRBV13 NA
TGTGCCAGCAGCTTTTCGAGGGATGCCATTCAGTACTTC CASSFSRDAIQYF TRBJ2-4 NA TRBV7-2 NA
TGTGCCAGCAGCCGTCAGGGGCACTCTGGAAACACCATATATTTT CASSRQGHSGNTIYF TRBJ1-3 NA TRBV14 NA
TGTGCCAGCTCCGGACTAGCGGGGGTGATTTCCTACGAGCAGTACTTC CASSGLAGVISYEQYF TRBJ2-7 NA TRBV2 TRBD2
TGTGCCAGCAGCTTAGTAGCGGGTAACACCGGGGAGCTGTTTTTT CASSLVAGNTGELFF TRBJ2-2 NA TRBV11-2 TRBD2
TGTGCCAGCAGCTCTCGCCTAGCGGGCCGAAGCTCTGGGGCCAACGTCCTGACTTTC CASSSRLAGRSSGANVLTF TRBJ2-6 NA TRBV11-2 TRBD2
TGTGCCAGCAGCTTCTACTCCAGGGGGAATACCGGGGAGCTGTTTTTT CASSFYSRGNTGELFF TRBJ2-2 NA TRBV13 TRBD1
TGTGCCAGCAGCCCACGACAATACGAGCAGTACTTC CASSPRQYEQYF TRBJ2-7 NA TRBV9 NA
TGCGCCAGCAGCGCGAGCGGGGGAGGCAATCAGCCCCAGCATTTT CASSASGGGNQPQHF TRBJ1-5 NA TRBV5-1 NA
TGTGCCAGCTCGTCGACTAGCGGGCAATACGAGCAGTACTTC CASSSTSGQYEQYF TRBJ2-7 NA TRBV18 TRBD2
TGTGCCAGCAGAAACGGGATTAGGAGCTCCTACGAGCAGTACTTC CASRNGIRSSYEQYF TRBJ2-7 NA TRBV3-1/TRBV3-2 NA
TGTGCCAGCAGTCGCGGGACAGGGGGGAACGAGCAGTACTTC CASSRGTGGNEQYF TRBJ2-7 NA TRBV27 TRBD1
TGTGCCAGCAGTTTACTAGCGGGAGTAGTCAATGAGCAGTTCTTC CASSLLAGVVNEQFF TRBJ2-1 NA TRBV27 TRBD2
TGTGCCAGCAAACGAGCGGGGCTAGGTTCACCCCTCCACTTT CASKRAGLGSPLHF TRBJ1-6 NA TRBV6-5 NA
TGTGCCACCAGTCTGACAGGGGCAGATACGCAGTATTTT CATSLTGADTQYF TRBJ2-3 NA TRBV24-1 TRBD1
TGTGCCAGCAGCTTACCCCCCGGGGATGGCTACACCTTC CASSLPPGDGYTF TRBJ1-2 NA TRBV7-9 NA
TGTGCCAGCAGGCCTAGTCTGCGGGCCGAGGATGAAAAACTGTTTTTT CASRPSLRAEDEKLFF TRBJ1-4 NA TRBV27 NA
TGTGCCAGCTCACCCTTACCCCTCACTAGCGGGGATTACACAGATACGCAGTATTTT CASSPLPLTSGDYTDTQYF TRBJ2-3 NA TRBV18 TRBD2
TGTGCCAGCTCAGCCGGGACAGGGAGCACAGATACGCAGTATTTT CASSAGTGSTDTQYF TRBJ2-3 NA TRBV18 TRBD1
TGTGCCAGCAGGCCGGGGAGCGGCGACCTGTTTTTT CASRPGSGDLFF TRBJ1-4 NA TRBV2 NA
TGTGCCAGCATGGTAACGGGAGGCTACACCTTC CASMVTGGYTF TRBJ1-2 NA TRBV2 NA
TGTGCCAGCAGACAGACAGTCTCTGGAAACACCATATATTTT CASRQTVSGNTIYF TRBJ1-3 NA TRBV6-5 NA
TGTGCCAGCAGTCCATCAGGGAATGATAATGAAAAACTGTTTTTT CASSPSGNDNEKLFF TRBJ1-4 NA TRBV7-2 NA
TGCAGCGTCCCCGACAGGGTGAGTAGGTCGGCCCATACGCATTATAGCAATCAGCCCCAGCATTTT CSVPDRVSRSAHTHYSNQPQHF TRBJ1-5 NA TRBV29-1 TRBD1
TGCGCCAGCAGCCACCCTGGAGATTACGAGCAGTACTTC CASSHPGDYEQYF TRBJ2-7 NA TRBV4-1 NA